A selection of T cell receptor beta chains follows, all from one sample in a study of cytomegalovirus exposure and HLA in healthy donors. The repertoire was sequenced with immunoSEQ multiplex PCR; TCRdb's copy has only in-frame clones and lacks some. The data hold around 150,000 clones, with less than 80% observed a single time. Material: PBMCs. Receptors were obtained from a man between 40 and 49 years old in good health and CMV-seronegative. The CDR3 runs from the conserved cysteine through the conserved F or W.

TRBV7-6,CASSLALRQDVGYTF
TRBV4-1,CASSEVGGQETQYF
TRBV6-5,CASRDRGLDTEAFF
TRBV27,CASSPRGGTSYEQYF
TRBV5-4,CASSLARGPPNYGYTF
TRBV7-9,CASSRTSGGPAYEQYF
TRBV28,CASSLEPSQETQYF
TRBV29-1,CSARDRVSNYGYTF
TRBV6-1,CASRAREHSEQYF
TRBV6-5,CASSWGQGADEQYF
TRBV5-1,CASSYGQGPNEKLFF
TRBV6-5,CASREGGRETQYF
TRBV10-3,CAISGGTEAFF
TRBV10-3,CAISDWSSPEAFF
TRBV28,CASRDTGGDGYTF
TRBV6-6,CASSYEPPRYEQYF
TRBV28,CASSPRTGSYEQYF
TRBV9,CASSVTSGGSYNEQFF
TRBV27,CASSELTGTEAFF
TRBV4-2,CASSQGRDTLWENTEAFF
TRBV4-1,CASSQGGDRGNQPQHF
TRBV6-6,CASSYGGSGNSPLHF
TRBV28,CASSIIGLEEREYF
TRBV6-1,CASTRGGNQPQHF
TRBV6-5,CASSYSWAGNSPLHF
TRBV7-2,CASLTSGGGETQYF
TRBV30,CAWSGDRPYEQYF
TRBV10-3,CAISGTGTGGDGYTF
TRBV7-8,CASSFREGTEAFF
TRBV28,CASSFRTGSPNTGELFF
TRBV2,CASSSDTRPYYEQYF
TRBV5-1,CASTRTGGFLYNEQFF
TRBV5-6,CASSHSGWGPPSNTDTQYF